This T cell receptor (beta chain) was identified in a study of T-cell memory formation after mild COVID-19. Study overall: TCR clusters showed largely donor specificity.

TCRdb re-called the 5' RACE reads through MiXCR, storing one row per CDR3 protein. The profile covers 350,000 to 450,000 distinct CDR3 sequences, with roughly 20% appearing a single time and approximately 8.4% taken by the ten largest. CDR1 is MNHEY and CDR2 is SVGAGI in the germline V gene. V was clipped by 2 bases and J by 4 bases, with 17 bases between them. CDR3 length: 16 residues. Study-wide results and limits: Clones contracting day 15 to 85 were balanced CD4/CD8; later expanders leaned CD4+. A second wave of clones peaked on day 37, and their SARS-CoV-2 specificity went unconfirmed.

Of note for this clonotype: Its antigen is not known.

The chain employs TRBV6-5 and TRBJ1-1; weak D call: TRBD1 (5 bases). Material: PBMCs or a T cell subset sorted from them (not recorded which). The TCR sequence derives from an adult woman who had mild COVID-19 (a few samples of this study predate the infection). Cell type and time point are not known. The CDR3 DNA reads as TGTGCCAGCAGTTACCGTTATGGGGGTGGGTCCACTGAAGCTTTCTTT. It yields the protein CASSYRYGGGSTEAFF.